This is a list of T cell receptor beta chains from one sample in a study of T-cell memory formation after mild COVID-19. TCRdb reanalysed the 5' RACE reads using MiXCR and keeps one entry per CDR3 protein. This table holds 250,000 to 350,000 distinct CDR3 sequences, approximately 15% found once. Sequencing was carried out using PBMCs or a T cell subset sorted from them (not recorded which). These receptors came from a man younger than 35 who had mild COVID-19 (a few samples of this study predate the infection). Cell type and time point are not known. The CDR3 runs from the conserved cysteine through the conserved F or W. D genes are given only for firm matches. The listing skips clone size in some rows; elsewhere it reads once, few, many or a size class.

J,size,D,V,CDR3,DNA
TRBJ2-7,-,TRBD1,TRBV5-5,CASISTGTGGEQYF,TGTGCCAGCATCTCTACCGGGACAGGTGGCGAGCAGTACTTC
TRBJ2-5,-,-,TRBV11-2,CASSVRRVGQGQETQYF,TGTGCCAGCAGCGTACGCCGTGTGGGACAAGGCCAAGAGACCCAGTACTTC
TRBJ1-1,-,-,TRBV20-1,CSARTRGGTEAFF,TGCAGTGCGCGGACACGAGGGGGGACTGAAGCTTTCTTT
TRBJ2-3,-,TRBD2,TRBV12-3/TRBV12-4,CASSPPTSGGHTDTQYF,TGTGCCAGCAGTCCCCCGACTAGCGGGGGCCACACAGATACGCAGTATTTT
TRBJ2-7,-,-,TRBV2,CASSEAGGQYF,TGTGCCAGCAGTGAAGCGGGCGGGCAGTACTTC
TRBJ1-1,few,TRBD1,TRBV28,CASSFDRGWTEAFF,TGTGCCAGCAGTTTCGACAGGGGTTGGACTGAAGCTTTCTTT
TRBJ2-1,few,-,TRBV4-3,CASSQEVPSGFHNEQFF,TGCGCCAGCAGCCAAGAGGTCCCATCAGGTTTCCACAATGAGCAGTTCTTC
TRBJ1-1,few,-,TRBV18,CASSPPDRSGTEAFF,TGTGCCAGCTCACCACCCGACAGGTCGGGGACTGAAGCTTTCTTT
TRBJ1-6,-,-,TRBV5-1,CASSLAGTAENSPLHF,TGCGCCAGCAGCTTGGCCGGGACCGCTGAGAATTCACCCCTCCACTTT
TRBJ1-2,few,-,TRBV29-1,CSVSANYGYTF,TGCAGCGTTTCTGCGAACTATGGCTACACCTTC
TRBJ1-2,few,-,TRBV25-1,CASSERTAGYTF,TGTGCCAGCAGTGAAAGGACCGCTGGCTACACCTTC
TRBJ2-3,many,-,TRBV12-3/TRBV12-4,CASSTGGLSTDTQYF,TGTGCCAGCAGTACGGGGGGCCTTAGCACAGATACGCAGTATTTT
TRBJ1-1,few,-,TRBV7-9,CASRGGRQLNTEAFF,TGTGCCAGCAGGGGGGGGCGGCAGTTGAACACTGAAGCTTTCTTT
TRBJ2-2,few,-,TRBV28,CASSSRDGPTGELFF,TGTGCCAGCAGTTCTCGCGACGGGCCCACCGGGGAGCTGTTTTTT
TRBJ2-5,few,-,TRBV20-1,CSARDFRVGETQYF,TGCAGTGCTAGAGATTTCAGGGTTGGGGAGACCCAGTACTTC
TRBJ1-1,-,-,TRBV7-9,CASSLLFASNTEAFF,TGTGCCAGCAGCCTCCTGTTTGCGTCGAACACTGAAGCTTTCTTT
TRBJ2-3,-,TRBD2,TRBV7-2,CASSSGLAGDTQYF,TGTGCCAGCAGCTCGGGACTAGCGGGGGATACGCAGTATTTT
TRBJ2-2,-,TRBD2,TRBV7-2,CASSFSSGGPNTGELFF,TGTGCCAGCAGCTTCTCTAGCGGGGGGCCGAACACCGGGGAGCTGTTTTTT
TRBJ2-6,-,-,TRBV4-3,CASSQQRGSGANVLTF,TGCGCCAGCAGCCAACAAAGGGGATCTGGGGCCAACGTCCTGACTTTC
TRBJ2-7,-,-,TRBV7-9,CASSLGVREGEQYF,TGTGCCAGCAGCTTAGGAGTTAGGGAAGGGGAGCAGTACTTC
TRBJ1-4,-,-,TRBV7-2,CASSAAGEKLFF,TGTGCCAGCAGCGCGGCTGGAGAAAAACTGTTTTTT
TRBJ2-3,many,-,TRBV5-5,CASSLEWGADTQYF,TGTGCCAGCAGCTTGGAGTGGGGCGCAGATACGCAGTATTTT
TRBJ1-5,few,-,TRBV28,CASSLLGRGNGQPQHF,TGTGCCAGCAGTTTATTGGGCAGAGGGAATGGTCAGCCCCAGCATTTT
TRBJ2-2,-,TRBD1,TRBV6-5,CASSYGTGITGELFF,TGTGCCAGCAGTTACGGGACAGGGATCACCGGGGAGCTGTTTTTT
TRBJ2-1,few,-,TRBV5-1,CASSYREYLFF,TGCGCCAGCAGTTATCGGGAGTATCTGTTCTTC
TRBJ2-3,-,-,TRBV4-1,CASSQVNGLSADTQYF,TGCGCCAGCAGCCAAGTGAATGGTCTAAGCGCGGATACGCAGTATTTT